A single sample gave rise to the 11 T cell receptor beta chains below, sequenced in a study of spatial heterogeneity in lung cancer (dated by TCRdb to between 2018 and 2021). The sample's time point label, in plain terms: sample taken at primary tumor resection. Without any cell sorting, TCR sequencing was performed on whole RNA extracted either from tumor and nontumor lung tissue or from cryopreserved PBMC samples. Libraries were built with 5' RACE. Sequencing used a NextSeq 500. TCRdb reprocessed the public reads (quality trimming at Q25 with fastp, clone calling with MiXCR) and kept in-frame beta chains. CDR3 protein duplicates are merged, each entry listing the most common genes and DNA. This sample gives tens of thousands of distinct CDR3 sequences in total; roughly 13% of them show up just once. The ten biggest clones cover 4.6% of the sample. The specimen was PBMCs, collected at surgery. The receptors here all came from a male donor with early-stage non-small cell lung cancer.

This clonotype has only a few counts. This chain links TRBV7-9 with TRBJ2-6; weak D call: TRBD2 (5 bases). The CDR3 length is 19 residues. The V end was cut by 1 base, the J end by 2 bases, with 18 bases between. Germline CDR1 reads SEHNR; CDR2 reads FQNEAQ (reference sequence). The CDR3 region is CASSLGRTSHTPGANVLTF. In nucleotides, the CDR3 is TGTGCCAGCAGCTTAGGACGGACTTCCCACACCCCTGGGGCCAACGTCCTGACTTTC.

With regard to this clonotype: The junction differs from germline at one of its ends, possibly a read error. The V and J genes are TRBV10-3 and TRBJ1-2; D is unresolved. Germline V gives CDR1 ENHRY, CDR2 SYGVKD. This CDR3 has 14 residues. The CDR3 here is CAVSEVLTGDGYTF. The DNA of the CDR3 is TGTGCCGTCAGTGAGGTATTGACGGGAGATGGCTACACCTTC.

This sequence joins TRBV10-3 and TRBJ2-1; perhaps D is TRBD1 or TRBD2 (6 bases each). V gave up 10 bases and J gave up 8 bases, with 21 bases separating them. The germline CDR1 and CDR2 sequences are ENHRY and SYGVKD. This CDR3 has 14 amino acids. The CDR3 DNA follows: TGTGCCACGTTGGAAATAGCGGCAGGGGATGAGCAGTTCTTC. As protein: CATLEIAAGDEQFF.

The rearrangement uses TRBV4-1 and TRBJ1-6; no clear D gene. V shed 1 base and J shed 9 bases, with 13 bases lying between them. This CDR3 has 15 amino acids. Germline V CDR1 and CDR2: MGHRA, YSYEKL. The CDR3 sequence: CASSQGVWSGSPLHF. The CDR3 coding sequence is TGCGCCAGCAGCCAAGGGGTTTGGTCGGGTTCACCCCTCCACTTT.

This clonotype was seen more than once but under ten times. J is TRBJ2-7 and V is TRBV3-1; 7 nucleotides agree with TRBD1. CDR1 and CDR2 (germline): LGHDT, YNNKEL (reference sequence). This CDR3 has 15 residues. With 1 base clipped from V and 3 bases from J, the junction kept 6 bases outside the gene matches. The CDR3 coding sequence is TGTGCCAGCAGCCAAGCACAGGGGACCCACTACGAGCAGTACTTC. Residues: CASSQAQGTHYEQYF.

This rearrangement joins TRBV5-1 to TRBJ2-2; 7 bases agree with TRBD1. From germline, CDR1 is SGHRS and CDR2 YFSETQ. CDR3 length equals 16 residues. V lost 0 bases and J lost 4; bases outside the gene matches: 6. The CDR3 nucleotides are TGCGCCAGCAGCTTGGCACAGGGGACGAGCACCGGGGAGCTGTTTTTT. It is translated as CASSLAQGTSTGELFF.

By share, this clonotype ranks as medium-sized (0.01 to 0.1%). The chain's CDR3 is CASSPGQGRTEAFF. CDR3 nucleotides: TGTGCCAGCTCCCCTGGACAGGGTCGCACTGAAGCTTTCTTT. The gene calls are TRBV18 and TRBJ1-1; 8 bases fit TRBD1. The CDR3 loop spans 14 amino acids. Germline-derived CDR1 and CDR2 are KGHSH and LQKENI. J lost 4 bases, V lost 6 bases, and 7 bases had no gene match. Based on the CDR3 plus reference TRBV18 and TRBJ1-1, the full variable domain is NAGVMQNPRHLVRRRGQEARLRCSPMKGHSHVYWYRQLPEEGLKFMVYLQKENIIDESGMPKERFSAEFPKEGPSILRIQQVVRGDSAAYFCASSPGQGRTEAFFGQGTRLTVV.

In this sample, this clonotype turned up a few times. This chain links TRBV5-1 with TRBJ1-6; 9 positions match TRBD1. Germline trimming cut 3 bases from V and 9 bases from J; bases unmatched to any gene: 7. Germline CDR1 reads SGHRS; CDR2 reads YFSETQ. The CDR3 length is 15 residues. This chain's CDR3 is CASSSIGQGTSPLHF. The CDR3 nucleotides read TGCGCCAGCAGCTCGATAGGACAGGGGACTTCACCCCTCCACTTT. The entire variable domain, with the rest obtained from reference TRBV5-1 and TRBJ1-6, is as follows: KAGVTQTPRYLIKTRGQQVTLSCSPISGHRSVSWYQQTPGQGLQFLFEYFSETQRNKGNFPGRFSGRQFSNSRSEMNVSTLELGDSALYLCASSSIGQGTSPLHFGNGTRLTVT.

This clonotype occurred many times. This sequence joins TRBV9 and TRBJ1-2; D is possibly TRBD1 (6 bases). CDR1 and CDR2 from the germline V gene are SGDLS and YYNGEE. The CDR3 consists of 17 residues. Trimming removed 3 bases at V and 5 bases at J, with 23 bases between. CDR3 sequence: CASSASAGTPPGYGYTF. The CDR3 DNA follows: TGTGCCAGCAGCGCCTCCGCCGGGACACCCCCCGGGTATGGCTACACCTTC. Based on the CDR3 plus reference TRBV9 and TRBJ1-2, the full variable domain is DSGVTQTPKHLITATGQRVTLRCSPRSGDLSVYWYQQSLDQGLQFLIQYYNGEERAKGNILERFSAQQFPDLHSELNLSSLELGDSALYFCASSASAGTPPGYGYTFGSGTRLTVV.

The rearrangement uses TRBV19 and TRBJ2-3, with TRBD1 matching over 8 bases. Per germline, CDR1 LNHDA and CDR2 SQIVND (reference sequence). The CDR3 length is 15 residues. The J segment lost 6 bases and the V segment lost 4 bases, leaving 9 bases of the junction unmatched. The CDR3 bases are TGTGCCAGTAGTACCCCCACCCAGGGGGCGGATACGCAGTATTTT. Protein sequence: CASSTPTQGADTQYF.

The chain recombines TRBV2 with TRBJ1-3; perhaps TRBD1 as D (6 bases). Germline CDR1 reads SNHLY; CDR2 reads FYNNEI. The V end was cut by 3 bases, the J end by 0 bases, with 12 bases between. CDR3 size: 16 residues. The CDR3 reads CASSDTGPSSGNTIYF. The CDR3 DNA sequence: TGTGCCAGCAGTGACACAGGGCCCAGCTCTGGAAACACCATATATTTT.